This entry concerns a single T cell receptor (beta chain). TCRdb keeps only in-frame clones here, not all; method: immunoSEQ multiplex PCR. This sample has 65,000 to 80,000 clones, with about nine tenths found just once. The CDR3 length is 14 residues. The V and J ends lost 5 bases and 0 bases respectively, with 10 bases between them. Germline V gene sequence: CDR1 SGHTA, CDR2 FQGTGA. The entry originates in a study of T cell changes during pregnancy in multiple sclerosis. Specimen: peripheral blood, collected in the third trimester of pregnancy. J is TRBJ1-1 and V is TRBV7-3; D not certain. This clonotype originated in a female donor with multiple sclerosis, enrolled in a pregnancy study. CDR3 coding DNA: TGTGCCAGCAGCCCCGAGCCCATGAACACTGAAGCTTTCTTT. It translates to CASSPEPMNTEAFF.